One and the same sample provided the 26 T cell receptor beta chains below, sequenced in a study of PD-L1 blockade in urothelial cancer. Here immunoSEQ multiplex PCR was the method, and the copy in TCRdb shows in-frame clones only, minus some. The repertoire holds around 30,000 clones, with around 80% as singletons. Time point specified: peripheral blood 6 weeks after treatment start. Sequencing used PBMCs, obtained around atezolizumab (anti-PD-L1) treatment. These receptors all stem from an older man with urothelial cancer.

J is TRBJ2-7 and V is TRBV7-8; TRBD2 is a possible D gene (6 bases). Trimming took off 5 bases at V and 0 bases at J, with 14 bases between the two ends. This CDR3 contains 15 residues. Germline V gene sequence: CDR1 SGHVS, CDR2 FQNEAQ. The CDR3 region is CASSPPAGSSYEQYF. Written as DNA, the CDR3 is TGTGCCAGCAGCCCCCCGGCCGGGAGCTCCTACGAGCAGTACTTC.

The rearrangement joins TRBV5-1 to TRBJ2-7, with 9 positions matching TRBD1. The CDR3 length is 16 residues. With V trimmed by 4 bases and J by 0 bases, 8 bases remained unmatched. The germline V gene encodes CDR1 SGHRS and CDR2 YFSETQ. DNA for the CDR3: TGCGCCAGCAGCCGCGGTCCGGGACAGGGCTCCTACGAGCAGTACTTC. This gives the protein CASSRGPGQGSYEQYF.

V gene TRBV5-6 combines with J gene TRBJ2-5; 8 bases are shared with TRBD1. The CDR3 consists of 15 residues. Germline V gene sequence: CDR1 SGHDT, CDR2 YYEEEE. V gave up 2 bases and J gave up 5 bases; unmatched junction bases: 8. CDR3 DNA sequence: TGTGCCAGCAGCTTCGGCCAGGGGGCTACGGAGACCCAGTACTTC. This encodes CASSFGQGATETQYF.

This clone was counted only a few times. This chain joins TRBV4-1 and TRBJ2-7; 11 positions match TRBD1. The ends lost 1 base at V and 3 bases at J; junction bases unmatched: 2. CDR3 size: 15 residues. The germline V gene has CDR1 MGHRA and CDR2 YSYEKL. The CDR3 sequence is CASSQVGTGGYEQYF. DNA for the CDR3: TGCGCCAGCAGCCAAGTGGGGACAGGGGGCTACGAGCAGTACTTC.

The chain uses TRBV29-1 and TRBJ2-7, with a tentative D call TRBD1 (6 bases). The CDR3 loop spans 15 amino acids. Trimming left V 4 bases short and J 2 bases short, with 18 bases between. Germline V gives CDR1 SQVTM, CDR2 ANQGSEA. CDR3 bases: TGCAGCGTTGTTGGGAAAGAGGGGGTCCCCTACGAGCAGTACTTC. It specifies CSVVGKEGVPYEQYF.

The rearrangement uses TRBV4-2 and TRBJ2-1; 8 positions agree with TRBD1. Germline V CDR1 and CDR2: LGHNA, YNFKEQ. With 2 bases clipped from V and 0 bases from J, the junction kept 3 bases outside the gene matches. The CDR3 consists of 16 residues. The CDR3 reads CASSQRDRGSYNEQFF. The CDR3 bases are TGTGCCAGCAGCCAAAGAGACAGGGGCTCCTACAATGAGCAGTTCTTC.

This clone came up once. The rearrangement joins TRBV5-1 to TRBJ2-1; possibly TRBD2 for D (6 bases). Germline loops: CDR1 SGHRS, CDR2 YFSETQ. Trimming shortened V by 0 bases and J by 4 bases, and 11 bases separated the two germline ends. This CDR3 has 15 amino acids. In nucleotides, the CDR3 is TGCGCCAGCAGCTTGGACAGTGGGACTTACAATGAGCAGTTCTTC. The encoded protein is CASSLDSGTYNEQFF.

The rearrangement joins TRBV30 to TRBJ1-5; 8 bases agree with TRBD1. Trimming removed 1 base from V and 6 bases from J; junction bases left unmatched: 8. This CDR3 spans 15 amino acids. Germline CDR1 reads GTSNPN; CDR2 reads SVGIG (reference sequence). The chain's CDR3 is CAWSGGRGLTQPQHF. The CDR3 DNA reads TGTGCCTGGAGTGGTGGCAGGGGGCTTACTCAGCCCCAGCATTTT.

The chain links TRBV2 to TRBJ1-1; D uncertain. Germline CDR1 is SNHLY and CDR2 is FYNNEI. The ends were cut back, 5 bases at V and 4 bases at J, with 8 bases in the middle. The CDR3 is 12 residues long. CDR3 sequence reads: CASSRPGTEAFF. The DNA of the CDR3 is TGTGCCAGCAGTCGGCCGGGCACTGAAGCTTTCTTT.

This chain connects TRBV7-2 to TRBJ1-5; a possible D gene is TRBD1 (6 bases). V lost 5 bases to trimming and J lost 3 bases, with 17 bases between them. The V gene's germline CDR1 is SGHTA and CDR2 FQGNSA. This CDR3 is 16 amino acids long. CDR3 amino acids: CASSPMWGGYNQPQHF. The CDR3 nucleotides read TGTGCCAGCAGCCCGATGTGGGGGGGCTACAATCAGCCCCAGCATTTT. The whole variable domain, filled in from reference TRBV7-2 and TRBJ1-5, reads GAGVSQSPSNKVTEKGKDVELRCDPISGHTALYWYRQSLGQGLEFLIYFQGNSAPDKSGLPSDRFSAERTGGSVSTLTIQRTQQEDSAVYLCASSPMWGGYNQPQHFGDGTRLSIL.

This chain links TRBV9 with TRBJ2-7, with 7 positions matching TRBD1. CDR1 and CDR2 (germline): SGDLS, YYNGEE. Trimming cost V 3 bases and J 4 bases; bases outside gene matches: 16. This CDR3 is 17 amino acids long. The CDR3 nucleotides read TGTGCCAGCAGCGAGGCCCCGGAACGACAGGGCCGGTACGAGCAGTACTTC. This translates into CASSEAPERQGRYEQYF. Filled out from reference TRBV9 and TRBJ2-7, the complete variable domain reads DSGVTQTPKHLITATGQRVTLRCSPRSGDLSVYWYQQSLDQGLQFLIQYYNGEERAKGNILERFSAQQFPDLHSELNLSSLELGDSALYFCASSEAPERQGRYEQYFGPGTRLTVT.

V usage is TRBV28 and J usage is TRBJ1-4, with 9 bases aligning to TRBD1. CDR1 MDHEN and CDR2 SYDVKM come from the germline V gene. This CDR3 is 15 amino acids long. V was clipped by 3 bases and J by 8 bases; unmatched bases: 7. The CDR3 coding sequence is TGTGCCAGCAGTTTGTACAGGGGGCTCGGGGAAAAACTGTTTTTT. Its protein is CASSLYRGLGEKLFF.

The rearrangement uses TRBV5-5 and TRBJ2-6, with no clear D. The CDR3 sequence is 15 residues long. In germline, CDR1 is SGHKS, CDR2 YYEKEE (reference sequence). The V gene lost 3 bases and the J gene lost 0 bases, with 7 bases spanning the gap. As DNA, the CDR3 is TGTGCCAGCAGCTCCTTTAGCTCTGGGGCCAACGTCCTGACTTTC. Translated: CASSSFSSGANVLTF.

The V call is TRBV7-9, the J call TRBJ2-2, with unresolved D. Per germline, CDR1 SEHNR and CDR2 FQNEAQ (reference sequence). Between the trimmed V and J ends, which lost 3 bases and 3 bases, there was a span of 5 bases. The CDR3 totals 13 residues. CDR3 residues: CASSFSDTGELFF. CDR3 coding DNA: TGTGCCAGCAGCTTCAGCGACACCGGGGAGCTGTTTTTT.

CDR3 DNA: TGTGCCAGCAGCTTAGACAGGGGCTACACCTTC. The encoded protein is CASSLDRGYTF. This rearrangement joins TRBV5-8 to TRBJ1-2, with a weak D call TRBD1 (6 bases). The CDR3 is 11 amino acids. In germline, CDR1 is SGHTS, CDR2 YDEGEE. V lost 2 bases and J lost 8, with 7 bases in between.

The CDR3 loop is CAIMERFDQPQHF. The CDR3, as DNA: TGTGCCATCATGGAGAGGTTTGATCAGCCCCAGCATTTT. The chain uses TRBV10-3 and TRBJ1-5; D ambiguous. V gave up 7 bases and J gave up 5 bases, with 12 bases separating them. In germline, CDR1 is ENHRY, CDR2 SYGVKD. This CDR3 comprises 13 residues.

This clone was observed a handful of times. The J gene is TRBJ2-1, the V gene TRBV27; D may be TRBD1 (5 bases). Per germline, CDR1 MNHEY and CDR2 SMNVEV (reference sequence). The length of the CDR3 is 12 residues. The V end lost 6 bases, the J end lost 7 bases, and 10 bases lay between the germline ends. CDR3 amino acids: CASSRTQNEQFF. The CDR3 DNA follows: TGTGCCAGCAGCCGGACACAGAATGAGCAGTTCTTC.

V is TRBV28 and J is TRBJ1-4; D possibly corresponds to TRBD1 (6 bases). This CDR3 has 15 amino acids. Germline CDR1 is MDHEN and CDR2 is SYDVKM. V was trimmed by 2 bases and J by 6 bases, leaving 13 bases between them. CDR3 in amino acids: CASSLRGEGDEKLFF. In DNA form, the CDR3 reads TGTGCCAGCAGTTTACGGGGGGAGGGGGATGAAAAACTGTTTTTT.

The J gene is TRBJ1-1, the V gene TRBV5-1, with D possibly being TRBD1 (6 bases). Trimming shortened V by 0 bases and J by 5 bases, and 11 bases separated the two germline ends. The germline V gene encodes CDR1 SGHRS and CDR2 YFSETQ. The CDR3 is made up of 14 amino acids. In nucleotides, the CDR3 is TGCGCCAGCAGCTTGGAACAGGGTAGGACTGAAGCTTTCTTT. Its translation is CASSLEQGRTEAFF. The entire variable domain, with the rest obtained from reference TRBV5-1 and TRBJ1-1, is as follows: KAGVTQTPRYLIKTRGQQVTLSCSPISGHRSVSWYQQTPGQGLQFLFEYFSETQRNKGNFPGRFSGRQFSNSRSEMNVSTLELGDSALYLCASSLEQGRTEAFFGQGTRLTVV.

The chain has TRBV6-5 and TRBJ1-1; D uncertain. CDR3 length equals 16 residues. Germline assignment: CDR1 MNHEY and CDR2 SVGAGI. V gave up 4 bases and J gave up 0 bases, with 15 bases separating them. In DNA, the CDR3 is TGTGCCAGCAGTTGGGGAGGGAGAGGGCTGAACACTGAAGCTTTCTTT. Amino acid sequence: CASSWGGRGLNTEAFF.

The genes are TRBV6-5 and TRBJ1-2, with 8 bases that match TRBD1. The V and J ends lost 3 bases and 7 bases, in that order; junction bases with no gene match: 13. The CDR3 extends over 16 amino acids. CDR1 MNHEY and CDR2 SVGAGI come from the germline V gene. The CDR3 coding sequence is TGTGCCAGCAGTTATACATCGTCAGGACAGGGCCGTGGCTACACCTTC. Amino acids: CASSYTSSGQGRGYTF.

This sequence joins TRBV30 and TRBJ1-5; D gene unclear. Looked up from germline, CDR1 is GTSNPN and CDR2 is SVGIG (reference sequence). V gave up 1 base and J gave up 6 bases, with 10 bases separating them. The CDR3 has 13 residues. This CDR3 reads CAWSASYGQPQHF. The CDR3 DNA reads as TGTGCCTGGAGTGCCTCCTACGGTCAGCCCCAGCATTTT.

This clone was counted a few times. The V call is TRBV25-1, the J call TRBJ2-6, with D perhaps matching TRBD1 (5 bases). Germline loops: CDR1 MGHDK, CDR2 SYGVNS. The CDR3 totals 16 residues. Deletions cut 4 bases from V and 0 bases from J, with 10 bases between. In DNA form, the CDR3 reads TGTGCCAGCAGTGTCCAGGACAACTCTGGGGCCAACGTCCTGACTTTC. It yields the protein CASSVQDNSGANVLTF.

This clone has only a few counts. The chain is built from TRBV6-6 and TRBJ2-7; TRBD1 aligns across 9 bases. The V and J ends lost 6 bases and 0 bases, in that order; junction bases with no gene match: 6. This CDR3 comprises 15 residues. CDR1 is MNHNY and CDR2 is SVGAGI in the germline V gene (reference sequence). The chain's CDR3 is CASRQKGQGSYEQYF. CDR3 in DNA: TGTGCCAGCAGACAAAAGGGACAGGGCTCCTACGAGCAGTACTTC.

The table lists this clone with a count of one. The genes are TRBV27 and TRBJ2-7; 7 nucleotides agree with TRBD1. Germline CDR1 and CDR2: MNHEY and SMNVEV (reference sequence). The CDR3 has 15 residues. V trimming: 5 bases; J trimming: 2 bases; junction bases outside the gene matches: 9. The CDR3 region has the DNA TGTGCCAGCAGTCTACAGGGGAAGGGGGCCTACGAGCAGTACTTC. It encodes CASSLQGKGAYEQYF.

The J gene is TRBJ1-1, the V gene TRBV27, with D unclear. Germline V gene lookup returns CDR1 MNHEY and CDR2 SMNVEV (reference sequence). Between the trimmed V and J ends, which lost 8 bases and 7 bases, there was a span of 11 bases. The CDR3 is 11 amino acids. The CDR3 region is CASASGFEAFF. In DNA, the CDR3 is TGTGCCAGCGCCTCGGGGTTTGAAGCTTTCTTT.